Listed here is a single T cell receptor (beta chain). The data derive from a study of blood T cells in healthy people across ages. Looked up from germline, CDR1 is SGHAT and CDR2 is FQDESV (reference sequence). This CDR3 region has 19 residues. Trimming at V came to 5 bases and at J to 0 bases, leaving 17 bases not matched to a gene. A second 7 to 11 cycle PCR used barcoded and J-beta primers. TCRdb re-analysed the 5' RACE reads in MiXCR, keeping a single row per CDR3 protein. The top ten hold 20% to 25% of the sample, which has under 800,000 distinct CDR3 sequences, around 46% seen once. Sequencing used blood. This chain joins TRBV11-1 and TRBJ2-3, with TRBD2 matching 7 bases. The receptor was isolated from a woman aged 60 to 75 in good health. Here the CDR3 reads CASSPPPGLHFSSTDTQYF. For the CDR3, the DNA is TGTGCCAGCAGCCCCCCACCGGGACTACACTTCTCTAGCACAGATACGCAGTATTTT.